This T cell receptor (beta chain) is drawn from a study of radiotherapy plus CTLA-4 blockade in lung cancer. The wider study: Objective responses were recorded in 15% to 20% of patients, with disease control recorded in roughly 31%.

The CDR3 is made up of 12 amino acids. Germline V gene lookup returns CDR1 SGHKS and CDR2 YYEKEE (reference sequence). Trimming took off 5 bases at V and 7 bases at J, with 13 bases between the two ends. As regards this clone: The antigen remains undetermined.

Findings and limits, study-wide: Radiotherapy with ipilimumab was followed by blood expansion of tumor-derived clones.

Patients had chemo-refractory metastatic non-small-cell lung cancer and received focal radiation plus CTLA-4 blockade that used ipilimumab. Profiled with immunoSEQ multiplex PCR; TCRdb holds only in-frame clones, not every one. The data contain about 51,000 clones, 60% to 80% of them singletons. The sample in question was peripheral blood, obtained from a patient treated with radiotherapy plus ipilimumab. The genes are TRBV5-5 and TRBJ2-7; tentatively, D is TRBD2 (7 bases). The TCR was taken from a human donor with non-small cell lung cancer whose response to radiotherapy plus ipilimumab could not be evaluated. CDR3 coding DNA: TGTGCCAGCAGGAGGGGGGAGGGAGAGCAGTACTTC. Protein sequence: CASRRGEGEQYF.